What follows are 23 T cell receptor beta chains derived from one specimen sequenced in a study of shared T cell receptors in the human thymus. Clones were read by immunoSEQ multiplex PCR, and TCRdb kept only the in-frame ones, dropping some. The profile shows about 660,000 clones, 85% to 90% of them singletons. The data were also submitted as part of a second study, on human thymus T cells.

The sample was thymocytes. These receptors all come from a boy in the first two years of life with a congenital heart defect.

The rearrangement links TRBV5-6 to TRBJ2-7, with 9 bases that match TRBD2. The junction had 4 bases not matched to a gene; V was cut back by 0 bases and J by 3 bases. This CDR3 spans 15 amino acids. Per germline, CDR1 SGHDT and CDR2 YYEEEE. The CDR3 DNA follows: TGTGCCAGCAGCTTGGGACTAGCGGCCCGCTACGAGCAGTACTTC. It specifies CASSLGLAARYEQYF.

V is TRBV4-2 and J is TRBJ2-7, with a weak D call TRBD2 (6 bases). This CDR3 contains 16 residues. CDR1 is LGHNA, CDR2 YNFKEQ, per germline. V shed 1 base and J shed 5 bases, with 18 bases lying between them. CDR3 amino acids: CASSQGRAGRENEQYF. CDR3 nucleotide sequence: TGTGCCAGCAGCCAAGGTAGGGCGGGACGCGAGAACGAGCAGTACTTC.

V usage is TRBV5-4 and J usage is TRBJ2-3, with 8 positions matching TRBD2. This CDR3 region has 16 residues. Germline loops: CDR1 SGHNT, CDR2 YYREEE (reference sequence). Germline trimming cut 1 base from V and 4 bases from J; bases unmatched to any gene: 8. In nucleotides, the CDR3 is TGTGCCAGCAGCTTGCCGGGCGGGAGGTTTGCAGATACGCAGTATTTT. It is translated as CASSLPGGRFADTQYF.

CDR3 nucleotides: TGTGCCAGCAGTGAGGCTAGCGGGAGGGCCTCCTACAATGAGCAGTTCTTC. It yields the protein CASSEASGRASYNEQFF. The rearrangement uses TRBV6-4 and TRBJ2-1; 12 bases map to TRBD2. Germline CDR1 reads MRHNA; CDR2 reads SNTAGT. Trimming at V came to 3 bases and at J to 0 bases, leaving 3 bases not matched to a gene. The CDR3 is 17 residues long.

V is TRBV7-2 and J is TRBJ2-7, with D perhaps matching TRBD2 (6 bases). From germline, CDR1 is SGHTA and CDR2 FQGNSA. V was shortened by 4 bases and J by 6 bases, with 31 bases between the two germline ends. The CDR3 runs to 19 residues. The CDR3 DNA follows: TGTGCCAGCAGCTCCACGCTCACGGGACTGAGTGGTGTGGATTGCGAGCAGTACTTC. It yields the protein CASSSTLTGLSGVDCEQYF.

The chain uses TRBV7-4 and TRBJ2-5; the D gene is possibly TRBD2 (5 bases). The germline CDR1 and CDR2 sequences are SGHVT and SQSDAQ. There are 16 residues in the CDR3. V was clipped by 5 bases and J by 5 bases, with 21 bases between them. The CDR3 DNA reads as TGTGCCAGCAGCCGGAGTGTCGCGGGTGAGCGGGAGACCCAGTACTTC. This encodes CASSRSVAGERETQYF.

The chain carries TRBV2 and TRBJ2-2; 8 nucleotides match TRBD2. The CDR3 contains 16 residues. The V segment lost 1 base and the J segment 6 bases; nucleotides outside the gene matches: 7. CDR1 and CDR2 from the germline V gene are SNHLY and FYNNEI. For the CDR3, the DNA is TGTGCCAGCAGTGAAGGACCGGGACTAGGGTCCGGGGAGCTGTTTTTT. This gives the protein CASSEGPGLGSGELFF.

The V call is TRBV4-1, the J call TRBJ1-2, with 9 bases matching TRBD1. The V and J ends lost 1 base and 4 bases, in that order; junction bases with no gene match: 13. Germline assignment: CDR1 MGHRA and CDR2 YSYEKL. The CDR3 covers 18 residues. The CDR3 nucleotides are TGCGCCAGCAGCCAAGCGCCGGACAGGGGACCCCAGGGCTATGGCTACACCTTC. Amino acid sequence: CASSQAPDRGPQGYGYTF.

The J gene is TRBJ2-1, the V gene TRBV19; 8 positions match TRBD2. With 6 bases clipped from V and 0 bases from J, the junction kept 7 bases outside the gene matches. Germline V gene sequence: CDR1 LNHDA, CDR2 SQIVND (reference sequence). The CDR3 is 16 residues long. In DNA, the CDR3 is TGTGCCAGTAGAGCTAGCGGGTATCTCTCCTACAATGAGCAGTTCTTC. It translates to CASRASGYLSYNEQFF.

The V and J genes are TRBV10-3 and TRBJ2-7; 8 bases align to TRBD1. This CDR3 spans 21 amino acids. Germline CDR1 reads ENHRY; CDR2 reads SYGVKD. With 0 bases clipped from V and 6 bases from J, the junction kept 25 bases outside the gene matches. The CDR3 protein is CAISESKARGVWGTGLAEQYF. DNA of the CDR3: TGTGCCATCAGTGAGTCCAAGGCCAGGGGTGTGTGGGGGACAGGCTTAGCCGAGCAGTACTTC.

The chain recombines TRBV4-3 with TRBJ2-7; the match to TRBD1 covers 12 bases. Germline V lookup: CDR1 LGHNA, CDR2 YSLEER. The V segment lost 0 bases and the J segment 3 bases; nucleotides outside the gene matches: 18. This CDR3 is built from 21 residues. Here the CDR3 reads CASSQDPPGGTGGAGFYEQYF. CDR3 DNA: TGCGCCAGCAGCCAAGATCCCCCTGGTGGGACAGGGGGCGCGGGCTTCTACGAGCAGTACTTC.

This rearrangement joins TRBV14 to TRBJ2-1; TRBD2 might be the D (5 bases). V lost 1 base to trimming and J lost 2 bases, with 6 bases between them. The CDR3 has 14 amino acids. Germline V CDR1 and CDR2: SGHDN, FVKESK. The CDR3 here is CASSQVGTYNEQFF. In DNA, the CDR3 is TGTGCCAGCAGCCAAGTCGGGACCTACAATGAGCAGTTCTTC. Together with reference TRBV14 and TRBJ2-1, the CDR3 gives the full variable domain: EAGVTQFPSHSVIEKGQTVTLRCDPISGHDNLYWYRRVMGKEIKFLLHFVKESKQDESGMPNNRFLAERTGGTYSTLKVQPAELEDSGVYFCASSQVGTYNEQFFGPGTRLTVL.

The gene calls are TRBV6-6 and TRBJ1-1, with TRBD1 identical over 8 bases. CDR3 length: 13 residues. With 5 bases clipped from V and 4 bases from J, the junction kept 3 bases outside the gene matches. Germline CDR1 MNHNY, CDR2 SVGAGI (reference sequence). The CDR3 here is CASSPQGATEAFF. The CDR3 region has the DNA TGTGCCAGCAGTCCTCAGGGGGCCACTGAAGCTTTCTTT.

The J gene is TRBJ1-1, the V gene TRBV27, with 8 bases identical to TRBD1. The germline gives CDR1 MNHEY, CDR2 SMNVEV (reference sequence). CDR3 length: 15 amino acids. The ends lost 6 bases at V and 4 bases at J; junction bases unmatched: 10. As DNA, the CDR3 is TGTGCCAGCAGGCCCAGGACAGGGAAGCGCACTGAAGCTTTCTTT. It codes for CASRPRTGKRTEAFF.

This clone was counted once. This chain links TRBV7-8 with TRBJ2-5, with D perhaps matching TRBD2 (6 bases). The V end lost 6 bases, the J end lost 8 bases, and 19 bases lay between the germline ends. The germline V gene encodes CDR1 SGHVS and CDR2 FQNEAQ. CDR3 length equals 14 residues. CDR3 nucleotide sequence: TGTGCCAGCAGTACCGGGGACTCATTGTTAACCCAGTACTTC. It translates to CASSTGDSLLTQYF.

This sequence joins TRBV10-1 and TRBJ1-1; D not resolved. CDR1 WNHNN and CDR2 SYGVQD come from the germline V gene (reference sequence). V was pared by 0 bases and J by 3 bases, with 8 bases between. The CDR3 covers 14 residues. CDR3 DNA sequence: TGCGCCAGCAGTGAGTCTGGAGGGCACACTGAAGCTTTCTTT. It specifies CASSESGGHTEAFF.

The chain joins TRBV30 to TRBJ1-5, with D possibly being TRBD1 (6 bases). The CDR3 consists of 18 residues. Germline values: CDR1 GTSNPN, CDR2 SVGIG (reference sequence). V lost 0 bases and J lost 0, with 18 bases in between. CDR3 DNA sequence: TGTGCCTGGAGTGTCTCGGGACAAGATGCATATAGCAATCAGCCCCAGCATTTT. Amino acids: CAWSVSGQDAYSNQPQHF.

The rearrangement links TRBV29-1 to TRBJ2-7; 9 nucleotides agree with TRBD2. This CDR3 is 17 amino acids long. Trimming at V came to 5 bases and at J to 6 bases, leaving 20 bases not matched to a gene. In germline, CDR1 is SQVTM, CDR2 ANQGSEA. CDR3 sequence reads: CSVSGTSFNVPDCEQYF. The CDR3 nucleotides read TGCAGCGTTTCCGGGACTAGCTTTAACGTGCCGGATTGCGAGCAGTACTTC.

The J gene is TRBJ2-7, the V gene TRBV4-3, with a weak D call TRBD2 (5 bases). The germline V and J ends were trimmed by 0 bases and 6 bases, with 15 bases remaining between them. CDR1 LGHNA and CDR2 YSLEER come from the germline V gene. This CDR3 has 15 amino acids. CDR3 sequence reads: CASSQDRRPAGEQYF. The DNA for the CDR3 is TGCGCCAGCAGCCAAGATAGGCGGCCCGCGGGCGAGCAGTACTTC.

This clone is a singleton in its sample. This chain joins TRBV14 and TRBJ1-5, with a weak D call TRBD1 (5 bases). The CDR3 covers 17 residues. CDR1 SGHDN and CDR2 FVKESK come from the germline V gene. V lost 0 bases to trimming and J lost 1 base, with 13 bases between them. The CDR3 sequence is CASSQDAGGVSNQPQHF. The CDR3 bases are TGTGCCAGCAGCCAAGATGCGGGGGGTGTAAGCAATCAGCCCCAGCATTTT.

The genes are TRBV20-1 and TRBJ2-7; the D gene is possibly TRBD2 (5 bases). The CDR3 runs to 9 residues. Germline V gives CDR1 DFQATT, CDR2 SNEGSKA (reference sequence). The CDR3 coding sequence is TGCAGACTTAATCGGGGACAGTACTTC. This encodes CRLNRGQYF.

The chain links TRBV10-3 to TRBJ2-3; 7 bases map to TRBD2. With V trimmed by 3 bases and J by 0 bases, 12 bases remained unmatched. Germline lookup yields CDR1 ENHRY and CDR2 SYGVKD. The CDR3 is made up of 18 amino acids. DNA of the CDR3: TGTGCCATCAGTGATTCTAGCGGAGGGACGCCTAGCACAGATACGCAGTATTTT. Translation gives CAISDSSGGTPSTDTQYF.

J is TRBJ2-2 and V is TRBV6-1, with 9 bases lining up with TRBD2. This CDR3 region has 15 residues. In germline, CDR1 is MNHNS, CDR2 SASEGT. The V segment lost 6 bases and the J segment 5 bases; nucleotides outside the gene matches: 7. This CDR3 is CASRDSGRGTGELFF. Here the CDR3 DNA reads TGTGCCAGCAGGGATAGCGGGAGAGGGACCGGGGAGCTGTTTTTT.